A single sample is the source of the 17 T cell receptor beta chains below, sequenced in a study of T cell repertoires in aging, cancer and after chemotherapy (dated by TCRdb to between 2018 and 2020). Instead of sorted cells or RNA, genomic DNA extracted from peripheral blood served as the source for amplifying TCR beta rearrangements. Sequencing used an Illumina MiSeq. Rearranged TRB sequences spanning V, D and J segments were amplified in a multiplex touch-down PCR with a mixed TRB-A/B primer pool. TCRdb reprocessed the public reads (quality trimming at Q25 with fastp, clone calling with MiXCR) and kept in-frame beta chains. A single entry per CDR3 protein holds the most common genes and DNA from its merged rows. This sample has roughly 4,500 distinct CDR3 sequences in its table, and 64% of those were observed once. 25% to 30% of the sample rests with the top ten. Sequenced sample: blood. The receptor set was obtained from a human donor with a solid tumor.

The gene calls are TRBV30 and TRBJ1-5, with TRBD1 as a possible D gene (5 bases). The CDR3 has 17 residues. V lost 0 bases to trimming and J lost 1 base, with 16 bases between them. The germline V gene has CDR1 GTSNPN and CDR2 SVGIG (reference sequence). CDR3 residues: CAWSVGGGVRSNQPQHF. CDR3 DNA: TGTGCCTGGAGTGTAGGTGGGGGTGTTAGGAGCAATCAGCCCCAGCATTTT.

This chain links TRBV19 with TRBJ2-3; 10 positions match TRBD2. Germline V gene lookup returns CDR1 LNHDA and CDR2 SQIVND (reference sequence). This CDR3 is 15 amino acids long. V lost 5 bases, J lost 3 bases, and 5 bases stayed unmatched. The CDR3 nucleotides are TGTGCCAGTAGTCGGCTAGCGGGAGCGACAGATACGCAGTATTTT. Protein product: CASSRLAGATDTQYF. Full variable domain (remainder filled in from reference TRBV19 and TRBJ2-3): DGGITQSPKYLFRKEGQNVTLSCEQNLNHDAMYWYRQDPGQGLRLIYYSQIVNDFQKGDIAEGYSVSREKKESFPLTVTSAQKNPTAFYLCASSRLAGATDTQYFGPGTRLTVL.

The V and J genes are TRBV21-1 and TRBJ2-7; the table gives TRBD1 as D, unverified against the DNA. TRBV21-1 is marked as a pseudogene. CDR3 length: 15 amino acids. CDR3 coding DNA: TGTGCCAGCAGCAAATCGGACAGGGAAACCTACGAGCAGTACTTC. Amino acid sequence: CASSKSDRETYEQYF.

The gene calls are TRBV6-5 and TRBJ1-1, with TRBD1 as a possible D gene (6 bases). Germline V gene lookup returns CDR1 MNHEY and CDR2 SVGAGI. This CDR3 region has 14 residues. Trimming pared 10 bases from V and 11 bases from J, leaving 26 bases between. CDR3 region: CAIGGGRAAEGAFF. CDR3 DNA sequence: TGTGCCATCGGTGGGGGCAGAGCCGCGGAAGGGGCTTTCTTT.

This sequence joins TRBV12-3 or TRBV12-4 and TRBJ1-1; no clear D. The V gene lost 5 bases and the J gene lost 5 bases, with 15 bases spanning the gap. The CDR3 loop spans 14 amino acids. CDR3 in amino acids: CASSLRPGRTEAFF. DNA for the CDR3: TGTGCCAGCAGTCTCCGCCCCGGTAGAACTGAAGCTTTCTTT.

This clonotype was counted a few times. V and J are TRBV27 and TRBJ2-7; D is unresolved. Trimming removed 2 bases at V and 0 bases at J, with 14 bases between. Germline loops: CDR1 MNHEY, CDR2 SMNVEV (reference sequence). This CDR3 comprises 16 residues. The chain's CDR3 is CASSLEPSPISYEQYF. The CDR3 coding sequence is TGTGCCAGCAGTTTAGAGCCAAGCCCGATCTCCTACGAGCAGTACTTC.

The CDR3 reads CSARGTSDLSNYGYTF. CDR3 nucleotides: TGCAGTGCTAGGGGTACTTCGGACCTCTCTAACTATGGCTACACCTTC. The chain employs TRBV20-1 and TRBJ1-2; D is ambiguous. Germline V gene lookup returns CDR1 DFQATT and CDR2 SNEGSKA (reference sequence). Trimming removed 3 bases from V and 0 bases from J, with 17 bases in between. This CDR3 has 16 residues.

The rearrangement links TRBV19 to TRBJ1-5; no clear D. This CDR3 is 14 amino acids long. V lost 6 bases, J lost 2 bases, and 11 bases lay in between. In germline, CDR1 is LNHDA, CDR2 SQIVND (reference sequence). CDR3 DNA sequence: TGTGCCAGTAGGAGCCCCGGGGGCAATCAGCCCCAGCATTTT. Translated: CASRSPGGNQPQHF.

The V call is TRBV12-3 or TRBV12-4, the J call TRBJ1-2, with 7 bases fitting TRBD1. Unmatched junction bases numbered 13, after V lost 8 bases and J lost 4 bases. The CDR3 is 15 residues long. CDR3 sequence: CASASSTGPLYGYTF. CDR3 nucleotide sequence: TGTGCCAGCGCTTCATCGACAGGGCCCCTCTATGGCTACACCTTC.

This chain connects TRBV27 to TRBJ2-1, with a weak D call TRBD1 (6 bases). V shed 11 bases and J shed 2 bases, with 19 bases lying between them. The CDR3 spans 15 residues. CDR1 and CDR2 from the germline V gene are MNHEY and SMNVEV (reference sequence). The CDR3 spells CASRDADSTYNEQFF. Here the CDR3 DNA reads TGTGCCTCAAGAGACGCGGACAGTACCTACAATGAGCAGTTCTTC.

The chain has TRBV2 and TRBJ2-3; TRBD1 aligns across 9 bases. There are 18 residues in the CDR3. Germline CDR1 SNHLY, CDR2 FYNNEI. V lost 7 bases and J lost 2; bases outside the gene matches: 16. The CDR3 loop reads CASTWTLPTGGNTDTQYF. In nucleotides, the CDR3 is TGTGCCAGCACCTGGACGTTGCCGACAGGGGGGAACACAGATACGCAGTATTTT.

This chain uses TRBV29-1 with TRBJ1-1, with a possible D match to TRBD1 (6 bases). Between the trimmed V and J ends, which lost 4 bases and 1 base, there was a span of 10 bases. CDR1 SQVTM and CDR2 ANQGSEA come from the germline V gene. This CDR3 comprises 13 residues. DNA for the CDR3: TGCAGCGTTGTCCGGACAGCGAACACTGAAGCTTTCTTT. It translates to CSVVRTANTEAFF. Complete variable domain (other parts from reference TRBV29-1 and TRBJ1-1): SAVISQKPSRDICQRGTSLTIQCQVDSQVTMMFWYRQQPGQSLTLIATANQGSEATYESGFVIDKFPISRPNLTFSTLTVSNMSPEDSSIYLCSVVRTANTEAFFGQGTRLTVV.

The chain recombines TRBV30 with TRBJ1-6; the D gene is possibly TRBD1 (6 bases). This CDR3 has 16 residues. The V and J ends lost 4 bases and 8 bases respectively, with 21 bases between them. In germline, CDR1 is GTSNPN, CDR2 SVGIG (reference sequence). CDR3 amino acids: CAWKLGGALDDSPLHF. The CDR3 DNA reads TGTGCCTGGAAACTTGGGGGGGCCCTAGACGATTCACCCCTCCACTTT.

This clonotype was counted a few times. The chain has TRBV7-2 and TRBJ2-3; the match to TRBD2 covers 11 bases. The CDR3 length is 15 residues. Germline trimming cut 5 bases from V and 2 bases from J; bases unmatched to any gene: 3. Germline V gene lookup returns CDR1 SGHTA and CDR2 FQGNSA. The CDR3 protein is CASSLGLAVTDTQYF. CDR3 nucleotide sequence: TGTGCCAGCAGCCTGGGACTAGCGGTCACAGATACGCAGTATTTT. Together with reference TRBV7-2 and TRBJ2-3, the CDR3 gives the full variable domain: GAGVSQSPSNKVTEKGKDVELRCDPISGHTALYWYRQSLGQGLEFLIYFQGNSAPDKSGLPSDRFSAERTGGSVSTLTIQRTQQEDSAVYLCASSLGLAVTDTQYFGPGTRLTVL.

This chain connects TRBV6-5 to TRBJ2-7, with TRBD1 identical over 11 bases. V lost 6 bases, J lost 5 bases, and 6 bases stayed unmatched. Per the germline V gene, CDR1 is MNHEY and CDR2 is SVGAGI. The CDR3 has 14 residues. CDR3 nucleotides: TGTGCCAGCAGGTGGGACAGGGGGTTTCACGAGCAGTACTTC. Translated: CASRWDRGFHEQYF.

The rearrangement joins TRBV27 to TRBJ2-1, with D unresolved. CDR3 length equals 12 residues. The germline gives CDR1 MNHEY, CDR2 SMNVEV (reference sequence). V lost 5 bases, J lost 6 bases, and 8 bases lay in between. The CDR3 coding sequence is TGTGCCAGCAGTACTTATTTCAATGAGCAGTTCTTC. Translation: CASSTYFNEQFF.

J is TRBJ1-1 and V is TRBV7-9; tentative D call: TRBD1 (5 bases). CDR1 SEHNR and CDR2 FQNEAQ come from the germline V gene (reference sequence). The V gene lost 3 bases and the J gene lost 5 bases, with 10 bases spanning the gap. The CDR3 covers 13 residues. CDR3 amino acids: CASSLPGRTEAFF. CDR3 nucleotide sequence: TGTGCCAGCAGCTTGCCAGGGAGAACTGAAGCTTTCTTT.